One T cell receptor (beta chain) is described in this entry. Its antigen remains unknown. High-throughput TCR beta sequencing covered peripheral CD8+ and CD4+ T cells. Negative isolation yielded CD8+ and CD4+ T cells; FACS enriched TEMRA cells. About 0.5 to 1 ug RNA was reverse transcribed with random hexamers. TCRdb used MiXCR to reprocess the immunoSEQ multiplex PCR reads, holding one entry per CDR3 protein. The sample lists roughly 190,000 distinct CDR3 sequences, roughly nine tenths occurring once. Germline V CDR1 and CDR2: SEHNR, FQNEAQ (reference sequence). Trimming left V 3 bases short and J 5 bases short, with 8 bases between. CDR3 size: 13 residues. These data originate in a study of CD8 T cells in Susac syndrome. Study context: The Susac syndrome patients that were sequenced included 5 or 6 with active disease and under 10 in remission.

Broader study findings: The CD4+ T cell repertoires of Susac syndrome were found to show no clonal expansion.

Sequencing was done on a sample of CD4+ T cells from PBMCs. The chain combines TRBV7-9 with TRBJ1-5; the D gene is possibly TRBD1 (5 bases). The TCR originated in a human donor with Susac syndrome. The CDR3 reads CASSFIGDQPQHF. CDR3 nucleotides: TGTGCCAGCAGCTTCATAGGGGATCAGCCCCAGCATTTT.